This T cell receptor (beta chain) was observed in a study of tumor-infiltrating lymphocytes in localized non-small cell lung cancer. At the level of the study: Some samples were collected after neoadjuvant chemotherapy; smokers, never-smokers and several histologies were included.

Some clones are missing from TCRdb's copy, which holds only in-frame ones; the method was immunoSEQ multiplex PCR. The sample includes around 15,000 clones, roughly 69% of them seen just once. In the case of this clone: Its antigen is unidentified.

Study results and caveats: Different pieces of the same tissue went to different assays, confounding technical variation with intratumor heterogeneity. No link was found between tumor T-cell fraction and recurrence-free survival.

Looked up from germline, CDR1 is GTSNPN and CDR2 is SVGIG (reference sequence). The CDR3 consists of 14 residues. The chain links TRBV30 to TRBJ2-5; 9 nucleotides line up with TRBD1. The J call could be wrong; TRBJ2-7 is a better fit for the DNA end. Source material: lung tumor tissue. The sequence came from a human donor with non-small cell lung cancer. CDR3 coding DNA: TGTGCCTGGAGACCCCCGGGACAGGGCCTCGAGCAGTACTTC. This sequence encodes CAWRPPGQGLEQYF.